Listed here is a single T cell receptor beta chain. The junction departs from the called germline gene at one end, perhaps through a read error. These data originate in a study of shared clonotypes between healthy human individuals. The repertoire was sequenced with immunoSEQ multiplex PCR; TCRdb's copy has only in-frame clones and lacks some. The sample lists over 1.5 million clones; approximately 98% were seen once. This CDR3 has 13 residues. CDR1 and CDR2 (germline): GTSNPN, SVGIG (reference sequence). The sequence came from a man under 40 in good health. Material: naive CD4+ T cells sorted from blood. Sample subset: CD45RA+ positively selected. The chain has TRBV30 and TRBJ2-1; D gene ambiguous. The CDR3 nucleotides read TGTGCCCGGAGTAGGAGCTCCTACAATGAGCAGTTCTTC. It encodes CARSRSSYNEQFF.